What follows is one T cell receptor beta chain and its context. The data originate from a study of technical replicates of blood from several donors. Clones were sequenced by immunoSEQ multiplex PCR, and TCRdb holds only the in-frame ones, with some missing. The data hold about 69,000 clones, with approximately 88% observed a single time. Sequencing was done on a sample of PBMCs. This clonotype was sampled from a human donor in good health. Some clones in this sample may be carry-over from other donors' samples.

The CDR3 region has the DNA TGTGCCAGCAGCTTCCTCCCTGTGGGGCGGGGGCGGTCTAATGAAAAACTGTTTTTT. Its translation is CASSFLPVGRGRSNEKLFF. The chain joins TRBV7-9 to TRBJ1-4; maybe TRBD1 (6 bases). Trimming took 3 bases from V and 3 from J, leaving 23 bases between them. The CDR3 has 19 residues. Germline V CDR1 and CDR2: SEHNR, FQNEAQ (reference sequence).